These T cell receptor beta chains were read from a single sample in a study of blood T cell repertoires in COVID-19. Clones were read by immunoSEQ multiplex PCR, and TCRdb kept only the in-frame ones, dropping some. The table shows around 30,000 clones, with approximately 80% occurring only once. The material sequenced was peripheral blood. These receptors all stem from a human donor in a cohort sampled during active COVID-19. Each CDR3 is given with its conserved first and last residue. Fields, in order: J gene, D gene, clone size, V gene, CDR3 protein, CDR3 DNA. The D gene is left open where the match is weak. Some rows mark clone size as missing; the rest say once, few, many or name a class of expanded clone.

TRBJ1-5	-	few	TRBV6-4	CASMWGHGNQPQHF	TGTGCCAGCATGTGGGGACATGGCAATCAGCCCCAGCATTTT
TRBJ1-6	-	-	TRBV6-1	CASSVDPGVRNSPLHF	TGTGCCAGCAGTGTTGACCCAGGGGTTCGTAATTCACCCCTCCACTTT
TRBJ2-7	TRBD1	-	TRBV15	CATSRTQGAGYEQYF	TGTGCCACCAGCAGGACTCAGGGGGCTGGGTACGAGCAGTACTTC
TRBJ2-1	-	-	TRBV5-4	CASSLGGGGSYNEQFF	TGTGCCAGCAGCTTGGGGGGAGGAGGCTCCTACAATGAGCAGTTCTTC
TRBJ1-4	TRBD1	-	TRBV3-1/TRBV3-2	CASSHPGRGRYDNEKLFF	TGTGCCAGCAGCCACCCAGGCAGGGGGCGATACGATAATGAAAAACTGTTTTTT
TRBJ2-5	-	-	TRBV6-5	CASRIGQSYQETQYF	TGTGCCAGCAGAATAGGACAGTCCTACCAAGAGACCCAGTACTTC
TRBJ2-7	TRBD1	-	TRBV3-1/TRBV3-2	CASSQDRRYEQYF	TGTGCCAGCAGCCAGGACAGGAGGTACGAGCAGTACTTC
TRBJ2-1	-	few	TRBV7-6	CASSPEVRGINNEQFF	TGTGCCAGCAGCCCAGAAGTCCGAGGGATCAACAATGAGCAGTTCTTC
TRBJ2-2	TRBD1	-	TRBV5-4	CASRMTGDTGELFF	TGTGCCAGCAGGATGACAGGGGACACCGGGGAGCTGTTTTTT
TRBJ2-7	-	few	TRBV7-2	CASSYRDGTYEQYF	TGTGCCAGCAGCTACAGGGACGGGACCTACGAGCAGTACTTC
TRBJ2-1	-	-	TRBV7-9	CASSLTGGQEQFF	TGTGCCAGCAGCTTAACCGGGGGTCAAGAGCAGTTCTTC
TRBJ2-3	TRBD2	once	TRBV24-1	CATSDPGLAGGADTQYF	TGTGCCACCAGTGACCCGGGACTAGCGGGAGGAGCAGATACGCAGTATTTT
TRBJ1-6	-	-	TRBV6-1	CASSESGWGTLKAPLHF	TGTGCCAGCAGTGAAAGTGGATGGGGGACTTTGAAAGCACCCCTCCACTTT
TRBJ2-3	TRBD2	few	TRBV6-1	CASGDLAGSSTDTQYF	TGTGCCAGCGGTGACCTAGCGGGGTCTAGCACAGATACGCAGTATTTT
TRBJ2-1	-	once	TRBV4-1	CASSQVQTTSREQFF	TGCGCCAGCAGCCAAGTCCAAACTACCTCCCGTGAGCAGTTCTTC